This T cell receptor (beta chain) stems from a study of control samples from healthy donors and cancer patients. TCRdb keeps only in-frame clones here, not all; method: immunoSEQ multiplex PCR. Found here are roughly 130,000 clones, around nine tenths of them singletons; the top ten hold over 2%. The specimen was blood. The origin of this receptor is a man younger than 35 in good health.

This CDR3 is CASGGYEQYF. CDR3 in DNA: TGTGCCAGCGGGGGGTACGAGCAGTACTTC. This chain connects TRBV6-5 to TRBJ2-7; perhaps TRBD2 as D (6 bases). V lost 8 bases, J lost 4 bases, and 6 bases lay in between. This CDR3 has 10 amino acids. Germline CDR1 reads MNHEY; CDR2 reads SVGAGI.